Detailed here is one T cell receptor beta chain. Clones were read by immunoSEQ multiplex PCR, and TCRdb kept only the in-frame ones, dropping some. The table lists around 42,000 clones, about nine tenths of them singletons, with under 0.5% in the top ten. The source of the sample is a study of T cell changes during pregnancy in multiple sclerosis. With 2 bases clipped from V and 7 bases from J, the junction kept 5 bases outside the gene matches. Germline V CDR1 and CDR2: SGHDT, YYEEEE. The CDR3 loop spans 15 amino acids. Source: CD4+ T cells from peripheral blood mononuclear cells, taken in the second trimester of pregnancy. The source is a female donor in good health, enrolled as a control in a pregnancy study. The V call is TRBV5-6, the J call TRBJ2-1; 11 bases are a match to TRBD2. The CDR3 sequence is CASSFTSGSKNEQFF. In DNA, the CDR3 is TGTGCCAGCAGCTTTACTAGCGGGAGTAAGAATGAGCAGTTCTTC.